The TCR beta chain described here comes from a study of blood T cell repertoires in COVID-19. Overall study context: Samples taken during acute and convalescent COVID-19 were collected in the United States, Italy and Spain. Nucleic acid was either cDNA or gDNA, and it came from T cells, B-cell-depleted T cells, or PBMCs.

Study processing details: The authors estimated nucleated cell counts from reference gene primer amplification. TCRdb's table, derived via immunoSEQ multiplex PCR, lists solely in-frame clones and lacks some. Clonal size and the V and J genes are those of that table, whereas D and trimming came from the DNA. This table holds roughly 140,000 clones, over 70% found once. Clinical histories supplied by participants themselves formed the basis of cohort assignment. The V segment lost 8 bases and the J segment 6 bases; nucleotides outside the gene matches: 4. The CDR3 runs to 12 residues. CDR1 is ENHRY and CDR2 is SYGVKD in the germline V gene.

This sequence joins TRBV10-3 and TRBJ2-7, with TRBD1 matching over 10 bases. The sequencing sample was made of PBMCs or T cells enriched from blood (not recorded which). The TCR sequence derives from a man in his 60s who had recovered from COVID-19. CDR3 amino acids: CAIGDRGIEQYF. The CDR3 nucleotides read TGTGCCATCGGGGACAGGGGAATCGAGCAGTACTTC.